The clone carrying this TCR beta chain was observed many times. What it binds is not known. This entry belongs to a study of identical twins. Healthy Caucasians supplied all donations. The CDR3 extends over 13 amino acids. The V end was cut by 10 bases, the J end by 3 bases, with 15 bases between. A universal primer site was added by template switching, and unique molecular identifiers were carried by the cDNA. TCRdb processed the 5' RACE reads anew with MiXCR; each CDR3 protein has one entry. The sample holds 300,000 to 400,000 distinct CDR3 sequences, about 10% seen once. The study's findings and limits: Models underestimated TCR alpha sharing (out-of-frame) in monozygotic twins. Memory repertoires lacked the insertion deficit that abundant cord blood beta clonotypes showed.

The TCR comes from a woman aged 45-59 years in good health. This chain links TRBV12-3 or TRBV12-4 with TRBJ1-1; weak D call: TRBD1 (6 bases). The sequencing sample was made of naive T cells sorted from blood. The CDR3 bases are TGTGCCACCCGACAGGACCGAGACACTGAAGCTTTCTTT. This translates into CATRQDRDTEAFF.